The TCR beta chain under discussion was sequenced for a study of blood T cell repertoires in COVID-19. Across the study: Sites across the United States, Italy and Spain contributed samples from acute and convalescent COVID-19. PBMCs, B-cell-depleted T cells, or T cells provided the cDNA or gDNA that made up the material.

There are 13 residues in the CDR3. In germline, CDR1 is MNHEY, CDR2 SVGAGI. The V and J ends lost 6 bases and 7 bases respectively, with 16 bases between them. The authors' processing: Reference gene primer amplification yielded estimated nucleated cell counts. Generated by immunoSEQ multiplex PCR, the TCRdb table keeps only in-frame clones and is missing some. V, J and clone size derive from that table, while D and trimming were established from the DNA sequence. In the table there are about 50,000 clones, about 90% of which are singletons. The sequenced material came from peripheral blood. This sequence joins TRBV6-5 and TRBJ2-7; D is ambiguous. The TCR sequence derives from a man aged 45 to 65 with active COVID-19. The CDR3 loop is CASRFPEPWEQYF. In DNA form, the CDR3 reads TGTGCCAGCAGATTCCCGGAGCCTTGGGAGCAGTACTTC.